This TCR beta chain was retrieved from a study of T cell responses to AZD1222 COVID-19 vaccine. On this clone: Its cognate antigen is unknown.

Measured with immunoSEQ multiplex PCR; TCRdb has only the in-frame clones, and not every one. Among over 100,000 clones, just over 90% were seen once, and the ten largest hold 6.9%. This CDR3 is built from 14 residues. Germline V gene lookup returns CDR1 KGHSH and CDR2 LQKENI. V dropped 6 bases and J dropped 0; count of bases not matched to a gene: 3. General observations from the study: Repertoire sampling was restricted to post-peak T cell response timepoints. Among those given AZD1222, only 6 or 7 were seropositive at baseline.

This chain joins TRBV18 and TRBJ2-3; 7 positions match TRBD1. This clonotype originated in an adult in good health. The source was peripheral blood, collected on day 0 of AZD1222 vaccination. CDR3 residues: CASSLGQSTDTQYF. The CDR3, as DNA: TGTGCCAGCTCCCTGGGACAGAGCACAGATACGCAGTATTTT.